The 26 T cell receptor beta chains listed next were all sequenced from one sample in a study of T cells after yellow fever vaccination. TCRdb reprocessed the 5' RACE reads with MiXCR, giving one entry per CDR3 protein. The data show about 210,000 distinct CDR3 sequences, more than 3% seen once. The sequencing here drew on CD4+ T cells sorted from PBMCs, taken 10 days after the yellow fever booster vaccination. These receptors were collected from a young man who received the YFV17D yellow fever vaccine.

This clonotype came up many times. V usage is TRBV7-2 and J usage is TRBJ2-1; 8 bases map to TRBD1. The V gene end was trimmed by 8 bases and the J gene end by 1 base; junction bases not matched to a gene: 1. The CDR3 covers 13 residues. Germline loops: CDR1 SGHTA, CDR2 FQGNSA. Here the CDR3 DNA reads TGTGCCAGCCGGGACAGGTCCTACAATGAGCAGTTCTTC. Amino acids: CASRDRSYNEQFF.

This clonotype has just a few counts. The DNA of the CDR3 is TGCGCCAGCAGAGGCGGCGAAGTCGCTTCAGAGACCCAGTACTTC. Its translation: CASRGGEVASETQYF. The rearrangement uses TRBV5-1 and TRBJ2-5; D call uncertain. Germline V gives CDR1 SGHRS, CDR2 YFSETQ. The CDR3 sequence is 15 residues long. Trimming shortened V by 5 bases and J by 4 bases, and 18 bases separated the two germline ends.

The rearrangement uses TRBV9 and TRBJ2-4; TRBD1 matches at 9 bases. Germline-derived CDR1 and CDR2 are SGDLS and YYNGEE. Trimming removed 2 bases from V and 1 base from J; junction bases left unmatched: 7. The CDR3 is 17 residues long. Here the CDR3 reads CASSVDTGGSAKNIQYF. In DNA, the CDR3 is TGTGCCAGCAGCGTCGATACAGGGGGCTCGGCCAAAAACATTCAGTACTTC.

This clonotype was recorded many times. The V gene is TRBV4-3, the J gene TRBJ2-1; TRBD2 aligns across 12 bases. The V gene's germline CDR1 is LGHNA and CDR2 YSLEER. The CDR3 loop spans 16 amino acids. Losses at the gene ends were 8 bases for V and 7 bases for J; bases not matched to a gene: 12. As DNA, the CDR3 is TGCGCCAGCGGAGAATTGACTAGCGGGGGCCCAAATGAGCAGTTCTTC. The encoded protein is CASGELTSGGPNEQFF.

CDR3 sequence reads: CASSLGRAGVYEQYF. CDR3 DNA sequence: TGCGCCAGCAGCTTGGGTCGCGCGGGGGTCTACGAGCAGTACTTC. J is TRBJ2-7 and V is TRBV5-1; 7 bases align to TRBD2. This CDR3 contains 15 residues. Germline lookup yields CDR1 SGHRS and CDR2 YFSETQ. Trimming took 0 bases from V and 3 from J; bases not matched to a gene: 6. Looking up the rest from reference TRBV5-1 and TRBJ2-7 gives the full variable domain: KAGVTQTPRYLIKTRGQQVTLSCSPISGHRSVSWYQQTPGQGLQFLFEYFSETQRNKGNFPGRFSGRQFSNSRSEMNVSTLELGDSALYLCASSLGRAGVYEQYFGPGTRLTVT.

This clonotype was picked up many times. This rearrangement joins TRBV6-1 to TRBJ2-1, with 8 bases matching TRBD1. This CDR3 is built from 14 residues. Germline trimming cut 7 bases from V and 6 bases from J; bases unmatched to any gene: 8. Germline CDR1 MNHNS, CDR2 SASEGT. The CDR3 spells CASIKDRAGNEQFF. CDR3 bases: TGTGCCAGCATCAAGGACAGGGCGGGCAATGAGCAGTTCTTC.

This clonotype was seen a handful of times. The gene calls are TRBV4-2 and TRBJ2-1; 9 positions match TRBD1. Germline CDR1 reads LGHNA; CDR2 reads YNFKEQ. This CDR3 region has 16 residues. The junction had 8 bases not matched to a gene; V was cut back by 5 bases and J by 3 bases. CDR3 loop: CASSKQGAGDYNEQFF. As DNA, the CDR3 is TGTGCCAGCAGCAAACAGGGGGCGGGAGACTACAATGAGCAGTTCTTC.

The chain combines TRBV20-1 with TRBJ1-4, with D possibly TRBD1 on 5 matching bases. The CDR3 has 12 amino acids. Germline CDR1 and CDR2: DFQATT and SNEGSKA (reference sequence). V lost 5 bases and J lost 8, with 12 bases in between. The CDR3 here is CSAGRGSEKLFF. The CDR3 DNA is TGCAGTGCTGGTAGGGGAAGCGAAAAACTGTTTTTT.

This clonotype was seen at least ten times. This chain links TRBV5-1 with TRBJ2-5; 7 bases match TRBD1. Trimming at V came to 0 bases and at J to 0 bases, leaving 2 bases not matched to a gene. The CDR3 extends over 15 amino acids. The germline gives CDR1 SGHRS, CDR2 YFSETQ. The DNA of the CDR3 is TGCGCCAGCAGCTTGGGGGACAGAAACCAAGAGACCCAGTACTTC. Protein sequence: CASSLGDRNQETQYF.

This clonotype was seen repeatedly, ten times or more. The chain recombines TRBV20-1 with TRBJ1-2, with TRBD1 as a possible D gene (5 bases). The V end was cut by 2 bases, the J end by 2 bases, with 12 bases between. The CDR3 consists of 14 residues. The V gene's germline CDR1 is DFQATT and CDR2 SNEGSKA (reference sequence). In DNA form, the CDR3 reads TGCAGTGCTAGAACGGGGGAGGAAAACTATGGCTACACCTTC. Its protein is CSARTGEENYGYTF.

This clonotype has only a few counts. The genes are TRBV6-2 or TRBV6-3 and TRBJ2-5; D gene uncertain. The CDR3 loop spans 12 amino acids. CDR1 MNHEY and CDR2 SVGEGT come from the germline V gene. V was clipped by 2 bases and J by 4 bases, with 5 bases between them. For the CDR3, the DNA is TGTGCCAGCAGTTACACTCGAGAGACCCAGTACTTC. Residues: CASSYTRETQYF.

This clonotype was detected ten times or more. V usage is TRBV15 and J usage is TRBJ2-1; 12 bases fit TRBD2. With 4 bases clipped from V and 5 bases from J, the junction kept 3 bases outside the gene matches. CDR1 is LNHNV, CDR2 YYDKDF, per germline (reference sequence). CDR3 size: 15 residues. The CDR3 is CATSKLAGGNNEQFF. The CDR3, as DNA: TGTGCCACCAGCAAGCTAGCGGGGGGGAACAATGAGCAGTTCTTC.

The rearrangement links TRBV18 to TRBJ1-4, with D possibly being TRBD1 (5 bases). Trimming took off 4 bases at V and 6 bases at J, with 18 bases between the two ends. Per the germline V gene, CDR1 is KGHSH and CDR2 is LQKENI. The CDR3 spans 16 residues. CDR3 amino acids: CASSLNGGVADEKLFF. The CDR3 DNA sequence: TGTGCCAGCTCACTCAATGGAGGGGTTGCGGATGAAAAACTGTTTTTT.

J is TRBJ1-5 and V is TRBV27; no reliable D call. CDR3 length equals 15 residues. The germline V gene encodes CDR1 MNHEY and CDR2 SMNVEV (reference sequence). Trimming took 5 bases from V and 4 from J, leaving 15 bases between them. CDR3 sequence: CASSPSGRPNQPQHF. DNA of the CDR3: TGTGCCAGCAGTCCGTCCGGACGGCCAAATCAGCCCCAGCATTTT.

This clonotype occurred many times. This chain links TRBV20-1 with TRBJ2-1, with 7 bases lining up with TRBD2. The J segment lost 5 bases and the V segment lost 7 bases, leaving 8 bases of the junction unmatched. The CDR3 is made up of 13 amino acids. The germline gives CDR1 DFQATT, CDR2 SNEGSKA (reference sequence). The CDR3 nucleotides are TGCAGTGAAATCCGACTAGCCGACAATGAGCAGTTCTTC. It yields the protein CSEIRLADNEQFF.

The chain couples TRBV20-1 to TRBJ2-5; D uncertain. Germline assignment: CDR1 DFQATT and CDR2 SNEGSKA (reference sequence). This CDR3 spans 13 amino acids. The ends were cut back, 7 bases at V and 1 base at J, with 13 bases in the middle. CDR3 protein: CSVPRATQETQYF. The CDR3 bases are TGCAGTGTCCCCCGCGCCACCCAAGAGACCCAGTACTTC.

This clonotype was picked up many times. The chain is built from TRBV7-2 and TRBJ1-1, with TRBD1 matching over 7 bases. The V gene's germline CDR1 is SGHTA and CDR2 FQGNSA. The CDR3 has 15 amino acids. The junction had 10 bases not matched to a gene; V was cut back by 5 bases and J by 4 bases. CDR3 nucleotides: TGTGCCAGCAGCGCCGGGACAGCGAAGATCACTGAAGCTTTCTTT. Translating it yields CASSAGTAKITEAFF.

In the case of this clonotype: A junction boundary mismatches the germline segment, possibly from a read error. The CDR3 nucleotides read TGTGCCAGCAGCTTGGGATGGGCCTACAAAGAGCAGTTCTTC. It specifies CASSLGWAYKEQFF. The V call is TRBV5-8, the J call TRBJ2-1; D ambiguous. CDR1 SGHTS and CDR2 YDEGEE come from the germline V gene. CDR3 length: 14 amino acids.

This clonotype was detected ten times or more. The rearrangement uses TRBV7-8 and TRBJ2-2; D is unclear. Per the germline V gene, CDR1 is SGHVS and CDR2 is FQNEAQ. The V end was cut by 4 bases, the J end by 3 bases, with 9 bases between. This CDR3 spans 14 amino acids. Here the CDR3 reads CASSYAVHTGELFF. The DNA of the CDR3 is TGTGCCAGCAGCTACGCGGTCCACACCGGGGAGCTGTTTTTT.

This clonotype was observed many times. J is TRBJ2-3 and V is TRBV4-2; D is perhaps TRBD1 (5 bases). V was clipped by 1 base and J by 6 bases, with 8 bases between them. CDR1 is LGHNA, CDR2 YNFKEQ, per germline. This CDR3 region has 13 residues. The CDR3 here is CASSQAQGDTQYF. In DNA form, the CDR3 reads TGTGCCAGCAGCCAAGCCCAGGGCGATACGCAGTATTTT.

This clonotype was recorded many times. The V and J genes are TRBV5-1 and TRBJ1-2; D is ambiguous. The CDR3 loop spans 15 amino acids. CDR1 and CDR2 (germline): SGHRS, YFSETQ. The ends were cut back, 4 bases at V and 6 bases at J, with 19 bases in the middle. This chain's CDR3 is CASSLVDAGRDGYTF. The CDR3 bases are TGCGCCAGCAGCCTAGTTGATGCGGGTAGAGATGGCTACACCTTC.

Points on this clonotype: The junction does not match germline at one end; this may be a read error. This chain uses TRBV6-1 with TRBJ2-1, with D perhaps matching TRBD1 or TRBD2 (6 bases each). Germline CDR1 and CDR2: MNHNS and SASEGT. The CDR3 runs to 15 residues. For the CDR3, the DNA is TGTGCCTGCAGTGAATGGGGGGCCCGATCGGTGGGGCAGTTCTTC. This gives the protein CACSEWGARSVGQFF.

This clonotype came up many times. The chain recombines TRBV5-1 with TRBJ2-7, with 7 bases that match TRBD2. The CDR3 has 15 residues. The germline V gene encodes CDR1 SGHRS and CDR2 YFSETQ. J was trimmed by 7 bases and V by 0 bases; bases with no gene match: 10. The CDR3 reads CASSLEASGLREQYF. As DNA, the CDR3 is TGCGCCAGCAGCTTGGAGGCTAGCGGTCTACGAGAGCAGTACTTC.

There are many counts of this clonotype. The chain combines TRBV20-1 with TRBJ1-5; no reliable D call. Per the germline V gene, CDR1 is DFQATT and CDR2 is SNEGSKA (reference sequence). This CDR3 contains 10 residues. The CDR3 is CRPRFMPQHF. In nucleotides, the CDR3 is TGCAGGCCGCGTTTTATGCCCCAGCATTTT.

The V gene is TRBV7-2, the J gene TRBJ2-1, with TRBD2 matching over 12 bases. V shed 6 bases, J shed 7 bases, and the junction held 16 bases outside the gene matches. The CDR3 is 18 amino acids. Per the germline V gene, CDR1 is SGHTA and CDR2 is FQGNSA. Here the CDR3 DNA reads TGTGCCAGCAGACCCGTCCTAGCGGGGGGGCTGAGAAGGAATGAGCAGTTCTTC. Protein product: CASRPVLAGGLRRNEQFF.

The chain recombines TRBV14 with TRBJ1-6, with D unresolved. This CDR3 contains 13 residues. CDR1 is SGHDN, CDR2 FVKESK, per germline. V gave up 2 bases and J gave up 4 bases, with 3 bases separating them. The DNA of the CDR3 is TGTGCCAGCAGCCAAACTTATAATTCACCCCTCCACTTT. Encoded protein: CASSQTYNSPLHF.